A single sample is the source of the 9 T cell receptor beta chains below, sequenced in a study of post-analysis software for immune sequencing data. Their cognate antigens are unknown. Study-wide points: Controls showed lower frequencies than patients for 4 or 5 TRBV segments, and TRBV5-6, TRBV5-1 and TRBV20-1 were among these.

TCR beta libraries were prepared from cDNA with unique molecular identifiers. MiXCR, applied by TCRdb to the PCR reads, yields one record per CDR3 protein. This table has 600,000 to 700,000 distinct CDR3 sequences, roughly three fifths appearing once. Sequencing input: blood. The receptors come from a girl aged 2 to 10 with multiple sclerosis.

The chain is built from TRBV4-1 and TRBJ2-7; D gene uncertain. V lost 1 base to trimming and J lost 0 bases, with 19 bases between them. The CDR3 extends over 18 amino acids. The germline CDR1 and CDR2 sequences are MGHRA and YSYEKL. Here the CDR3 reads CASSQVVLKVWGSYEQYF. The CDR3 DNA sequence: TGCGCCAGCAGCCAAGTTGTTTTAAAGGTCTGGGGCTCCTACGAGCAGTACTTC.

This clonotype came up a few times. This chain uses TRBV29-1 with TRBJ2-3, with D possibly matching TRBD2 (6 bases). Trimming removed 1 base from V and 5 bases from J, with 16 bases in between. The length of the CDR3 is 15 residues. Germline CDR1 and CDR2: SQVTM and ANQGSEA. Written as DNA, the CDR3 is TGCAGCGTTGAAGTCTTCGGCGGGAAGGGAGATACGCAGTATTTT. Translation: CSVEVFGGKGDTQYF.

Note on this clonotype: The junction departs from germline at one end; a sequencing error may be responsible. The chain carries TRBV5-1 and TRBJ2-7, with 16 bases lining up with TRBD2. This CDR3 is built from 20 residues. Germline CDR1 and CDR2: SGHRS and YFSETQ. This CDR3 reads CANSLALPGLAGGHSYEQYF. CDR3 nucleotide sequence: TGCGCCAACAGCTTGGCCCTACCGGGACTAGCGGGAGGGCACTCCTACGAGCAGTACTTC.

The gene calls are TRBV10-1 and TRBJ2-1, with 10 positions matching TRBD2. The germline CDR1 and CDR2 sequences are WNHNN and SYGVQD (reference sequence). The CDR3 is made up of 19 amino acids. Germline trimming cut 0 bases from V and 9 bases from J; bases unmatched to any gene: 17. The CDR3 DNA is TGCGCCAGCAGTGAGTCGAAAGTCAGGACTAGCGGTGGGGGATCTGAGCAGTTCTTC. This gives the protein CASSESKVRTSGGGSEQFF.

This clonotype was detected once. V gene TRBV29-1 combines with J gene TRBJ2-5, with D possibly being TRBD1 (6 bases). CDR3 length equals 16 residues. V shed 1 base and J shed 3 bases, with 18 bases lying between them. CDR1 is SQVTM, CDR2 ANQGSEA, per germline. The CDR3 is CSVEAGDRITKETQYF. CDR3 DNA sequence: TGCAGCGTTGAAGCGGGTGACAGGATTACTAAAGAGACCCAGTACTTC.

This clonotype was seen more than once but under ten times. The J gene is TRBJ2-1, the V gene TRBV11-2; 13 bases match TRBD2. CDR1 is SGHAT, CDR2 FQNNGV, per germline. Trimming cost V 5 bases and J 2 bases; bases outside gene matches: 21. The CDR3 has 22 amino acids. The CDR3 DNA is TGTGCCAGCAGCCCGAGCTCTGGACTAGCGGGAGTCCTCGGTCGTGCCTACAATGAGCAGTTCTTC. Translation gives CASSPSSGLAGVLGRAYNEQFF.

The CDR3, as DNA: TGTGCCAGCAGCCAGGGAACAGGGGCGAGGTATGGCTACACCTTC. The encoded protein is CASSQGTGARYGYTF. This sequence joins TRBV3-1 and TRBJ1-2, with TRBD1 matching 7 bases. V trimming: 3 bases; J trimming: 5 bases; junction bases outside the gene matches: 9. This CDR3 is 15 amino acids long. CDR1 is LGHDT, CDR2 YNNKEL, per germline (reference sequence).

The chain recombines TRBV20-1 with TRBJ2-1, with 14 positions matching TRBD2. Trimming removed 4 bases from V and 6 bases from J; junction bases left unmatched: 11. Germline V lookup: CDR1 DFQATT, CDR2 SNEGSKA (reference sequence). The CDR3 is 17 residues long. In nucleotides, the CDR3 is TGCAGTGCTATACGACTAGCGGGAGGGGGTAGATCCAATGAGCAGTTCTTC. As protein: CSAIRLAGGGRSNEQFF.

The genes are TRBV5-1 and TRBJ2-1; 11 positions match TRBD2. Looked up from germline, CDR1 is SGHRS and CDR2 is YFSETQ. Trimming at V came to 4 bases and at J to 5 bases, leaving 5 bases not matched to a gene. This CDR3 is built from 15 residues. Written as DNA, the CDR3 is TGCGCCAGCAGCCCTACTAGCGGGAGTGACAATGAGCAGTTCTTC. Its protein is CASSPTSGSDNEQFF.